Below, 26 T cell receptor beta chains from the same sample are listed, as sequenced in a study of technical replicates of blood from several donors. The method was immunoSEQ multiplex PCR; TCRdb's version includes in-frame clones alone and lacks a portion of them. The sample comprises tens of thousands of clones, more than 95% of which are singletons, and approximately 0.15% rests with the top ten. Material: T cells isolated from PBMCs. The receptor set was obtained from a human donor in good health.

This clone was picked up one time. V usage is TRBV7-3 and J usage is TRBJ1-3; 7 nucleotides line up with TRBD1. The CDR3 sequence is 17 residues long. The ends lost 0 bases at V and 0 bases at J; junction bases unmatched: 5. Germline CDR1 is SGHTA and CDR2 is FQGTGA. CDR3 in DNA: TGTGCCAGCAGCTTAACAGGGGGCCCTAACTCTGGAAACACCATATATTTT. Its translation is CASSLTGGPNSGNTIYF. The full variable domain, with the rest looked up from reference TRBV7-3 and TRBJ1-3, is GAGVSQTPSNKVTEKGKYVELRCDPISGHTALYWYRQSLGQGPEFLIYFQGTGAADDSGLPNDRFFAVRPEGSVSTLKIQRTERGDSAVYLCASSLTGGPNSGNTIYFGEGSWLTVV.

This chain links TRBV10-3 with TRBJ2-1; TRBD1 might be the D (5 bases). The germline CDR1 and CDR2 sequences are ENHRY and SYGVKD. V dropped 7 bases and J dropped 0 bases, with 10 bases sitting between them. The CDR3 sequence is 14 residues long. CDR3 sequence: CAITRGPSYNEQFF. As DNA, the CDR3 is TGTGCCATCACAAGGGGCCCCTCCTACAATGAGCAGTTCTTC.

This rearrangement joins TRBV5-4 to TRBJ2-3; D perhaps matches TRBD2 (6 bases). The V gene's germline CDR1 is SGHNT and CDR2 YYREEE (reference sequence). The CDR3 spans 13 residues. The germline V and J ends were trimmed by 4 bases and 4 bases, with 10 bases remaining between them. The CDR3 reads CASSPTRADTQYF. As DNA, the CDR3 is TGTGCCAGCAGCCCGACTAGGGCAGATACGCAGTATTTT.

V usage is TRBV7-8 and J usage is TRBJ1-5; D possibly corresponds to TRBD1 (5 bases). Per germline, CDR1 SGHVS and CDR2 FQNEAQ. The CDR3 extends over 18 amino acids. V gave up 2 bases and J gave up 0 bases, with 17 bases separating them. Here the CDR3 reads CASSLKGAWQDSNQPQHF. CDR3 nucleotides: TGTGCCAGCAGCTTAAAAGGGGCGTGGCAGGATAGCAATCAGCCCCAGCATTTT.

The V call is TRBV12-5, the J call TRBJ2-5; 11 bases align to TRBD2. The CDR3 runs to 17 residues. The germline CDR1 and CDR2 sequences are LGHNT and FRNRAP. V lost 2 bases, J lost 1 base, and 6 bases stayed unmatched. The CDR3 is CASGLSLAGALQETQYF. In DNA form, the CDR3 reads TGTGCTAGTGGTTTGTCACTAGCGGGGGCACTCCAAGAGACCCAGTACTTC.

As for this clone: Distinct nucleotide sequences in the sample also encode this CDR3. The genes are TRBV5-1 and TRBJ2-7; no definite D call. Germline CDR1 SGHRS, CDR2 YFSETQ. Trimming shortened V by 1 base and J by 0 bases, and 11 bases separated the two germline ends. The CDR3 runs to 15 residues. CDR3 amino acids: CASSLSSGSSYEQYF. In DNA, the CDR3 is TGCGCCAGCAGCTTGAGCTCGGGTAGCTCCTACGAGCAGTACTTC.

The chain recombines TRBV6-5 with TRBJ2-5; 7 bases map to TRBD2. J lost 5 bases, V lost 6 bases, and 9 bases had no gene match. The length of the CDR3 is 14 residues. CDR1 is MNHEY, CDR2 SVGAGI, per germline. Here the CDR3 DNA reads TGTGCCAGCAGCCCTGGGAGGGGTGTGGAGACCCAGTACTTC. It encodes CASSPGRGVETQYF.

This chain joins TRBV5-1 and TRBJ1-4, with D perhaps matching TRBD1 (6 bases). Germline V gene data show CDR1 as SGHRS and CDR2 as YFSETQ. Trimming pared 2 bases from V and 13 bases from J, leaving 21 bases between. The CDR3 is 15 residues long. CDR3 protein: CASSLGRGGLGGLFF. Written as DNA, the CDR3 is TGCGCCAGCAGCTTAGGACGCGGTGGGTTAGGGGGACTGTTTTTT. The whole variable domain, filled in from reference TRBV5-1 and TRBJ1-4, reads KAGVTQTPRYLIKTRGQQVTLSCSPISGHRSVSWYQQTPGQGLQFLFEYFSETQRNKGNFPGRFSGRQFSNSRSEMNVSTLELGDSALYLCASSLGRGGLGGLFFGSGTQLSVL.

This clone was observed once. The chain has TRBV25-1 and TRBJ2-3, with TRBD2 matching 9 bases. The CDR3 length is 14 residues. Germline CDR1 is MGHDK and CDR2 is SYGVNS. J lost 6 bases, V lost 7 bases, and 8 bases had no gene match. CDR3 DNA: TGTGCCAGCACGGAGCGGGGGGCGGGGGATACGCAGTATTTT. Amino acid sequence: CASTERGAGDTQYF.

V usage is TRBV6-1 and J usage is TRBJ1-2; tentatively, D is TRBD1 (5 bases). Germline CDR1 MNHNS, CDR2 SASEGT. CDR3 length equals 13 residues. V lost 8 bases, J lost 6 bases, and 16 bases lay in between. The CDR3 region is CASLLGGFHGYTF. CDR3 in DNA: TGTGCCAGCCTCTTGGGGGGATTCCATGGCTACACCTTC.

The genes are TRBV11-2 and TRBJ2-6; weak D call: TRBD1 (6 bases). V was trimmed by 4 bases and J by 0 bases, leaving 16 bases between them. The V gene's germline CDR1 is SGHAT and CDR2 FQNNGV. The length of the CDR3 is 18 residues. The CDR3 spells CASSSIRTDYSGANVLTF. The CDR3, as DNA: TGTGCCAGCAGCTCCATAAGGACAGACTACTCTGGGGCCAACGTCCTGACTTTC.

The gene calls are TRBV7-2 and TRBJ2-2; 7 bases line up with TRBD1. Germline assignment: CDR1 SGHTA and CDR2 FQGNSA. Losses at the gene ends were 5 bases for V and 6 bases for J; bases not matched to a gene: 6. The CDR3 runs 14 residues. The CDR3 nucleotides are TGTGCCAGCAGCCCATGGACAGGCGCCGGGGAGCTGTTTTTT. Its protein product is CASSPWTGAGELFF. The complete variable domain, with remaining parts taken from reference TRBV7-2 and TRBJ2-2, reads GAGVSQSPSNKVTEKGKDVELRCDPISGHTALYWYRQSLGQGLEFLIYFQGNSAPDKSGLPSDRFSAERTGGSVSTLTIQRTQQEDSAVYLCASSPWTGAGELFFGEGSRLTVL.

The CDR3: CASSYRQVNTEAFF. Written as DNA, the CDR3 is TGTGCCAGCAGTTATCGGCAGGTGAACACTGAAGCTTTCTTT. The rearrangement links TRBV6-5 to TRBJ1-1; D not resolved. Germline V gene sequence: CDR1 MNHEY, CDR2 SVGAGI. Trimming cost V 3 bases and J 0 bases, with 8 bases left between them. This CDR3 is built from 14 residues.

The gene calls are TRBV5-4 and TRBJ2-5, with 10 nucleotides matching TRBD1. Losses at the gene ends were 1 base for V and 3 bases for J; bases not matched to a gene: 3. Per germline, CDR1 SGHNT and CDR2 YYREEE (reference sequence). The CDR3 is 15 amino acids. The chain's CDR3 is CASSLPGQGKETQYF. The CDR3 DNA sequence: TGTGCCAGCAGCTTGCCGGGACAGGGGAAAGAGACCCAGTACTTC.

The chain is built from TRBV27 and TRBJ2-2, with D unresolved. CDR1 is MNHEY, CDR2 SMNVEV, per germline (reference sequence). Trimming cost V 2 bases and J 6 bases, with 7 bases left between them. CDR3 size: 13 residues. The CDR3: CASSLRGAGELFF. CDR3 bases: TGTGCCAGCAGTTTAAGAGGAGCCGGGGAGCTGTTTTTT.

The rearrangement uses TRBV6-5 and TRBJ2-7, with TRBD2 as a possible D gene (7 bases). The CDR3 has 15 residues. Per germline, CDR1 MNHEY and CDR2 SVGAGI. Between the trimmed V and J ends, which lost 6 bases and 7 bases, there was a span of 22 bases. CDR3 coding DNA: TGTGCCAGCAGGGACCCAGGGGAGGGGAGAGGGGAGCAGTACTTC. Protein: CASRDPGEGRGEQYF.

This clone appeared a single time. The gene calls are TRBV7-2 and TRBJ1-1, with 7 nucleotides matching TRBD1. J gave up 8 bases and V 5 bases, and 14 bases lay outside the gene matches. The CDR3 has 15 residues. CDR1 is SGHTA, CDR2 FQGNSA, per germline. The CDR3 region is CASSDTGQPRDEAFF. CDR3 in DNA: TGTGCCAGCAGCGACACGGGACAGCCAAGGGACGAAGCTTTCTTT.

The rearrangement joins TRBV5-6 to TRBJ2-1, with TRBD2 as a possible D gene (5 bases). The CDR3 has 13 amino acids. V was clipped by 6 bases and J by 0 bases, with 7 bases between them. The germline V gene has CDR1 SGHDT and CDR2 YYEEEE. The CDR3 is CASTAGSYNEQFF. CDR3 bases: TGTGCCAGCACGGCGGGCTCCTACAATGAGCAGTTCTTC.

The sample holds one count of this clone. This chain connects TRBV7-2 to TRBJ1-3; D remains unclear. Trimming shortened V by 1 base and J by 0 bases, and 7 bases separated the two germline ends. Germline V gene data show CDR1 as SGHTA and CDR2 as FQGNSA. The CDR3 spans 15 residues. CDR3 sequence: CASSLVPGSGNTIYF. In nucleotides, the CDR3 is TGTGCCAGCAGCTTAGTTCCCGGCTCTGGAAACACCATATATTTT.

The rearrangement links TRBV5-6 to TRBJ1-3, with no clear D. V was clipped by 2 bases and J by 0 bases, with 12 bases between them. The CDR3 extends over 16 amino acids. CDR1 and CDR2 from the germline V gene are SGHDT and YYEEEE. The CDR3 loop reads CASSFVSGISGNTIYF. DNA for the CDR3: TGTGCCAGCAGCTTCGTTTCGGGGATCTCTGGAAACACCATATATTTT.

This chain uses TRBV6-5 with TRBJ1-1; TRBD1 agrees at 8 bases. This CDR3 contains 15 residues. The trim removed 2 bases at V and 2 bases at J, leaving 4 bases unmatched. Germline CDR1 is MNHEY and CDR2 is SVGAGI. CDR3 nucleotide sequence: TGTGCCAGCAGTTACCCTGGACAGGGAAACACTGAAGCTTTCTTT. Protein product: CASSYPGQGNTEAFF.

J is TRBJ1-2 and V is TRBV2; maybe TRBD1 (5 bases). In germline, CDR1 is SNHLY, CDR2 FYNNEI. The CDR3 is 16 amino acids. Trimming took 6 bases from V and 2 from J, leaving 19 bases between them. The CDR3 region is CASRRRQGTYNYGYTF. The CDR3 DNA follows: TGTGCCAGCAGGAGACGACAAGGGACTTACAACTATGGCTACACCTTC.

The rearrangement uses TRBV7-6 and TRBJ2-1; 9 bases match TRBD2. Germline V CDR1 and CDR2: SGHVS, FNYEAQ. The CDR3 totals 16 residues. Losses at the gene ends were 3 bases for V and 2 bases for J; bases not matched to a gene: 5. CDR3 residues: CASSLNSGSPYNEQFF. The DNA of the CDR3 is TGTGCCAGCAGCTTGAATAGCGGGAGCCCCTACAATGAGCAGTTCTTC.

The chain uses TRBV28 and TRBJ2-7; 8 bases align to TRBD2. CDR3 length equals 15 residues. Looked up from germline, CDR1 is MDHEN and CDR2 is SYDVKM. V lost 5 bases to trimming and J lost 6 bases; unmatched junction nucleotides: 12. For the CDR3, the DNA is TGTGCCAGCAGTGCCCAAAGCGGGAGCAATGGCGAGCAGTACTTC. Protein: CASSAQSGSNGEQYF.

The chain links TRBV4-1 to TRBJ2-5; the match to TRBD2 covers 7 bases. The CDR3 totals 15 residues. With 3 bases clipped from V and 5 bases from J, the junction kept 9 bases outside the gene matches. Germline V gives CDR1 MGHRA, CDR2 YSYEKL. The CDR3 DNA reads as TGCGCCAGCAGCCATTGGGGAGGGGAGACGGAGACCCAGTACTTC. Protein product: CASSHWGGETETQYF.

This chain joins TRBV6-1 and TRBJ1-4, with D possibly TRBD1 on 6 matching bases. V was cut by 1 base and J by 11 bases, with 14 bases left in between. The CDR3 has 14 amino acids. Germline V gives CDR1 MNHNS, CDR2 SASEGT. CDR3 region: CASSEVKTGVKLFF. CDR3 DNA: TGTGCCAGCAGTGAAGTCAAGACAGGCGTCAAACTGTTTTTT.